Listed here are 14 T cell receptor beta chains from one sample, sequenced in a study of cytomegalovirus exposure and HLA in healthy donors. PCR used 60 Vbeta primers and 13 Jbeta primers. Libraries were prepared by immunoSEQ multiplex PCR; TCRdb keeps only in-frame clonotypes and omits some of them. The table includes about 130,000 clones, 70% to 80% detected once. The sample taken for sequencing was PBMCs. Source of these receptors: a man aged 25 to 40 in good health and CMV-seronegative.

This clone has a single count. This chain connects TRBV18 to TRBJ2-3; 15 nucleotides agree with TRBD2. From germline, CDR1 is KGHSH and CDR2 LQKENI. The CDR3 consists of 16 residues. V lost 4 bases and J lost 4; bases outside the gene matches: 3. CDR3 residues: CASSLGLAGGADTQYF. CDR3 nucleotide sequence: TGTGCCAGCTCACTGGGACTAGCGGGAGGCGCAGATACGCAGTATTTT.

CDR3 nucleotide sequence: TGTGCCAGCAGTCCCCCGCGGGACAGGGGCAATCAGCCCCAGCATTTT. Translation gives CASSPPRDRGNQPQHF. This sequence joins TRBV28 and TRBJ1-5; 9 bases align to TRBD1. This CDR3 is built from 16 residues. CDR1 MDHEN and CDR2 SYDVKM come from the germline V gene. The V segment lost 5 bases and the J segment 2 bases; nucleotides outside the gene matches: 7.

In its sample, this clone was seen a few times. The chain employs TRBV30 and TRBJ1-1, with D hard to call. V lost 1 base, J lost 11 bases, and 11 bases lay in between. This CDR3 is built from 11 residues. Germline CDR1 and CDR2: GTSNPN and SVGIG (reference sequence). The CDR3 loop reads CAWSGFVRAFF. CDR3 DNA: TGTGCCTGGAGTGGGTTCGTGAGGGCTTTCTTT.

This chain links TRBV5-1 with TRBJ1-2, with a possible D match to TRBD1 (5 bases). The ends were cut back, 4 bases at V and 1 base at J, with 17 bases in the middle. CDR1 SGHRS and CDR2 YFSETQ come from the germline V gene. CDR3 length: 16 amino acids. The CDR3 DNA reads TGCGCCAGCAGCGGTGGTGGGGCAGGAAATAACTATGGCTACACCTTC. This codes for CASSGGGAGNNYGYTF.

Only a few counts were recorded for this clone. The chain couples TRBV7-9 to TRBJ2-5, with a weak D call TRBD2 (5 bases). The CDR3 length is 16 residues. V gave up 0 bases and J gave up 5 bases, with 16 bases separating them. CDR1 is SEHNR, CDR2 FQNEAQ, per germline (reference sequence). Here the CDR3 DNA reads TGTGCCAGCAGCTTAGCCCTTCGACCGGGCGGGGAGACCCAGTACTTC. It translates to CASSLALRPGGETQYF.

The chain is built from TRBV29-1 and TRBJ2-3, with a tentative D call TRBD1 (6 bases). This CDR3 has 11 residues. CDR1 SQVTM and CDR2 ANQGSEA come from the germline V gene. V was shortened by 3 bases and J by 11 bases, with 12 bases between the two germline ends. CDR3 loop: CSVDRGAWQYF. CDR3 sequence (DNA): TGCAGCGTTGACAGGGGAGCATGGCAGTATTTT.

The chain employs TRBV28 and TRBJ2-7, with TRBD1 as a possible D gene (6 bases). Per germline, CDR1 MDHEN and CDR2 SYDVKM. There are 14 residues in the CDR3. Trimming took off 7 bases at V and 4 bases at J, with 17 bases between the two ends. The CDR3 protein is CASTLGQGRYEQYF. The CDR3 DNA reads as TGTGCCAGCACCCTGGGGCAGGGGCGGTACGAGCAGTACTTC.

V gene TRBV4-3 combines with J gene TRBJ2-1, with a possible D match to TRBD1 (5 bases). CDR1 and CDR2 from the germline V gene are LGHNA and YSLEER. V lost 4 bases and J lost 5, with 12 bases in between. CDR3 length: 14 amino acids. CDR3 sequence reads: CASSPGSTDNEQFF. CDR3 bases: TGCGCCAGCAGCCCCGGATCGACAGACAATGAGCAGTTCTTC.

The rearrangement links TRBV30 to TRBJ2-3; 8 bases line up with TRBD1. The CDR3 spans 14 residues. Germline loops: CDR1 GTSNPN, CDR2 SVGIG (reference sequence). Losses at the gene ends were 2 bases for V and 2 bases for J; bases not matched to a gene: 3. CDR3 loop: CAWSRTGTTDTQYF. The CDR3 DNA reads TGTGCCTGGAGTAGGACAGGGACCACAGATACGCAGTATTTT.

This sequence joins TRBV6-1 and TRBJ2-7; a possible D gene is TRBD2 (6 bases). V lost 6 bases to trimming and J lost 4 bases, with 10 bases between them. Germline CDR1 and CDR2: MNHNS and SASEGT. CDR3 size: 12 residues. The CDR3 protein is CASRAGGYEQYF. The CDR3 bases are TGTGCCAGCAGAGCGGGTGGATACGAGCAGTACTTC.

In this sample, this clone turned up once. The chain carries TRBV27 and TRBJ2-4, with D perhaps TRBD2 (5 bases). The CDR3 extends over 15 amino acids. Germline assignment: CDR1 MNHEY and CDR2 SMNVEV (reference sequence). Trimming stripped 5 bases from V and 6 bases from J, with 17 bases between. The chain's CDR3 is CASSPQPGGGNIQYF. The DNA for the CDR3 is TGTGCCAGCAGTCCCCAACCGGGCGGAGGAAACATTCAGTACTTC.

This clone appeared a few times. The CDR3 protein is CASSQEGLGSTDTQYF. In DNA form, the CDR3 reads TGCGCCAGCAGCCAAGAGGGGCTTGGCAGCACAGATACGCAGTATTTT. The V and J genes are TRBV4-3 and TRBJ2-3, with D maybe TRBD1 (5 bases). CDR3 length: 16 residues. Germline CDR1 is LGHNA and CDR2 is YSLEER. V was shortened by 0 bases and J by 0 bases, with 10 bases between the two germline ends.

This chain joins TRBV7-2 and TRBJ1-1; no firm D call. Germline lookup yields CDR1 SGHTA and CDR2 FQGNSA. The CDR3 is 14 amino acids. The ends were cut back, 6 bases at V and 0 bases at J, with 11 bases in the middle. The CDR3 reads CASRGLALNTEAFF. For the CDR3, the DNA is TGTGCCAGCAGAGGACTGGCTTTGAACACTGAAGCTTTCTTT.

The chain carries TRBV6-5 and TRBJ2-3, with D possibly being TRBD1 (7 bases). The germline V and J ends were trimmed by 2 bases and 2 bases, with 14 bases remaining between them. The CDR3 runs 16 residues. Germline CDR1 and CDR2: MNHEY and SVGAGI. CDR3 residues: CASSYSPGGTTDTQYF. In DNA, the CDR3 is TGTGCCAGCAGTTACAGCCCAGGGGGGACCACAGATACGCAGTATTTT.